The sequence of this TCR beta chain was determined in a study of T cell responses to AZD1222 COVID-19 vaccine. Overall study: Pooled together were second doses at about 4 or about 12 weeks. Study-wide results and limits: Donors skewed white British and female; clonal diversity was possibly underestimated. Regions 160-218 and 743-854 dominated among vaccine-associated CD4 TCRs spanning spike.

Trimming removed 6 bases from V and 5 bases from J; junction bases left unmatched: 6. This CDR3 comprises 13 residues. Looked up from germline, CDR1 is MNHNY and CDR2 is SVGAGI (reference sequence). The protocol was immunoSEQ multiplex PCR, while the TCRdb copy is restricted to in-frame clones and leaves out a portion. The repertoire includes more than 140,000 clones, under 95% of them detected once, and 5% sits in the top ten. Concerning this clone: What it recognizes is unknown.

The TCR sequence derives from an adult in good health. The chain employs TRBV6-6 and TRBJ2-5, with 7 bases lining up with TRBD1. The sequencing here drew on peripheral blood, taken on day 0 of AZD1222 vaccination. CDR3 bases: TGTGCCAGCAGGGGGACAGCTGGGGAGACCCAGTACTTC. This gives the protein CASRGTAGETQYF.